What follows describes a single T cell receptor (beta chain). Its specificity is not known. From germline, CDR1 is LGHDT and CDR2 YNNKEL (reference sequence). CDR3 length: 15 residues. Carrying UMI labels, the TRB cDNA libraries were prepared through 5' RACE. Reanalyzing the 5' RACE reads, TCRdb keeps one entry per CDR3 protein, without DNA. The listing records approximately 26,000 distinct CDR3 sequences. The data were obtained in a study of CXCR3-negative and CXCR3-positive naive CD8 T cells. The sorting of each CD8+ T cell subset was done in triplicate, at more than 250,000 cells each. General observations from the study: Memory CD8+ T cell repertoires were far less diverse than both naive subsets. Naive subsets had comparable surface CD5; TCR strength was inferred from TRB CDR3 properties.

The gene calls are TRBV3-1 and TRBJ2-3; absent DNA, TCRdb's TRBD1 call cannot be checked. Input material: naive CXCR3- CD8+ T cells from blood. Specified subset: CD45RO-CCR7+CD27+CD95- naive CD8+ T cells lacking CXCR3 (TNR3-). The sequence was collected from a human donor in good health. Some clones in this sample may be carry-over from other donors' samples. CDR3 region: CASSQDEGAGDTQYF.